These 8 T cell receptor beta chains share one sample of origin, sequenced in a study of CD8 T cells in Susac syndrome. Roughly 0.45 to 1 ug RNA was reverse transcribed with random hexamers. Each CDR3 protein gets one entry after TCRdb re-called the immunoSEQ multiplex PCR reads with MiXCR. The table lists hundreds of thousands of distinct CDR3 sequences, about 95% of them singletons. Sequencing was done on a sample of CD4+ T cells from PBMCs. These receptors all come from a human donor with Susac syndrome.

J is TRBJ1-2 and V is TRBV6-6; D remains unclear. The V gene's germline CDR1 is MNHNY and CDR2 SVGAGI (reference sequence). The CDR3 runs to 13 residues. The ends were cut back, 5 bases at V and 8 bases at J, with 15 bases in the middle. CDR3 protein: CASSGQPTDGYTF. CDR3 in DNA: TGTGCCAGCAGTGGGCAGCCCACCGACGGCTACACCTTC.

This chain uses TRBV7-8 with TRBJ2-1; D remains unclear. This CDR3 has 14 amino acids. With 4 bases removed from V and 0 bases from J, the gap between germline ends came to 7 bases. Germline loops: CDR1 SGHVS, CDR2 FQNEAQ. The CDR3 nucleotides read TGTGCCAGCAGCTCCAAAGCCTCCTACAATGAGCAGTTCTTC. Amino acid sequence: CASSSKASYNEQFF. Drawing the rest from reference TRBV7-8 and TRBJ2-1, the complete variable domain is GAGVSQSPRYKVAKRGQDVALRCDPISGHVSLFWYQQALGQGPEFLTYFQNEAQLDKSGLPSDRFFAERPEGSVSTLKIQRTQQEDSAVYLCASSSKASYNEQFFGPGTRLTVL.

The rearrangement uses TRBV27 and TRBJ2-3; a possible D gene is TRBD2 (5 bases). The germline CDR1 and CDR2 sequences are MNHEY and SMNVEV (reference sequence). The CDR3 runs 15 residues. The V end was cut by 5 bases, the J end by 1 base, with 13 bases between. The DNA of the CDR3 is TGTGCCAGCAGTCCCCGACTAACGGGCACAGATACGCAGTATTTT. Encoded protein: CASSPRLTGTDTQYF.

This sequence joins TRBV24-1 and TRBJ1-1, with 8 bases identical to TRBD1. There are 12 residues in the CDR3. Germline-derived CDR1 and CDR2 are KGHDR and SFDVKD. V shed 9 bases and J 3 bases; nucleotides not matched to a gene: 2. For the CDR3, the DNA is TGTGCCACCCAGGGGGCTTACACTGAAGCTTTCTTT. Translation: CATQGAYTEAFF.

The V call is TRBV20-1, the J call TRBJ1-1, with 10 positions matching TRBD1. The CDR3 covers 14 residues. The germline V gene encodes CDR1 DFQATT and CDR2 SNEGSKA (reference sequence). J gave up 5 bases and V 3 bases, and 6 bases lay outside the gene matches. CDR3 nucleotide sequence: TGCAGTGCTAGGACCGGGACAGGGGTAACTGAAGCTTTCTTT. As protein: CSARTGTGVTEAFF.

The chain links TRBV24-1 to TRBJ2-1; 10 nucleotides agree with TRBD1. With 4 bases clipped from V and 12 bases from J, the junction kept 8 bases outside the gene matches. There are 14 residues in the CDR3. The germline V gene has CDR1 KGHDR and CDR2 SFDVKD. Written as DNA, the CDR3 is TGTGCCACCAGTGACCTAGCCCGGGACAGGGGGCAGTTCTTC. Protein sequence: CATSDLARDRGQFF.

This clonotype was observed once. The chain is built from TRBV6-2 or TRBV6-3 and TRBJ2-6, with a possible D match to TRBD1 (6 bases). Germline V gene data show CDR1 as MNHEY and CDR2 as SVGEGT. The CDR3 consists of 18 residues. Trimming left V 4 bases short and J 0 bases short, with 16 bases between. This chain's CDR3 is CASSLTDRPSSGANVLTF. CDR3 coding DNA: TGTGCCAGCAGTTTGACTGACAGGCCGAGCTCTGGGGCCAACGTCCTGACTTTC.

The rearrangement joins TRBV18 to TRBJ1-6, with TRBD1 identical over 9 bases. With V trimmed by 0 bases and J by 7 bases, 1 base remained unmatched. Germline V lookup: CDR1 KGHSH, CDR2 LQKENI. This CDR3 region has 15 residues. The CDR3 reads CASSPPGQGNSPLHF. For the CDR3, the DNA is TGTGCCAGCTCACCACCGGGACAGGGAAATTCACCCCTCCACTTT.